Shown below are 5 T cell receptor beta chains from a single sample sequenced in a study of T cells in Graves' hyperthyroidism and ophthalmopathy. The investigators amplified TCR beta CDR3 regions from RNA transcripts. First-round RT-PCR with HTBI primers amplified the TCR CDR3 region. Using its own MiXCR run on the multiplex PCR reads, TCRdb lists one record per CDR3 protein. Of a few hundred thousand distinct CDR3 sequences in the sample, roughly an eighth were seen once. Sample: blood. The receptors shown here come from a woman aged 40 to 50 with Graves' ophthalmopathy.

This clonotype was detected ten times or more. This chain links TRBV15 with TRBJ1-1; D is perhaps TRBD1 (6 bases). Germline CDR1 is LNHNV and CDR2 is YYDKDF (reference sequence). V was cut by 3 bases and J by 4 bases, with 15 bases left in between. The CDR3 has 15 residues. Written as DNA, the CDR3 is TGTGCCACCAGCAGCGGGCAGGGGATAAGCACTGAAGCTTTCTTT. This sequence encodes CATSSGQGISTEAFF.

The chain couples TRBV14 to TRBJ2-5, with 8 bases matching TRBD1. The germline V gene has CDR1 SGHDN and CDR2 FVKESK. The J segment lost 5 bases and the V segment lost 8 bases, leaving 10 bases of the junction unmatched. The length of the CDR3 is 14 residues. The DNA for the CDR3 is TGTGCCAGCCGACGGACAGGGCGGTCGGAGACCCAGTACTTC. Its protein product is CASRRTGRSETQYF.

This clonotype was observed many times. V and J are TRBV29-1 and TRBJ2-7; 13 bases agree with TRBD2. With 6 bases clipped from V and 7 bases from J, the junction kept 18 bases outside the gene matches. The CDR3 covers 17 residues. The germline V gene has CDR1 SQVTM and CDR2 ANQGSEA. The DNA of the CDR3 is TGCAGCGTGATCTTCGGGGGACTAGCGGGGAGCTGGGATGAGCAGTACTTC. It is translated as CSVIFGGLAGSWDEQYF.

This clonotype was seen at least ten times. J is TRBJ1-4 and V is TRBV6-1; D perhaps matches TRBD1 (6 bases). Trimming removed 6 bases from V and 8 bases from J, with 13 bases in between. The germline CDR1 and CDR2 sequences are MNHNS and SASEGT. This CDR3 contains 13 residues. CDR3 residues: CASSSGADEKLFF. The CDR3 DNA reads TGTGCCAGCAGCTCGGGGGCGGACGAAAAACTGTTTTTT.

This clonotype was seen repeatedly, ten times or more. This chain connects TRBV12-3 or TRBV12-4 to TRBJ1-2; no reliable D call. This CDR3 is 11 amino acids long. The V end lost 5 bases, the J end lost 5 bases, and 6 bases lay between the germline ends. CDR3 amino acids: CASSVGYGYTF. CDR3 DNA: TGTGCCAGCAGTGTCGGGTATGGCTACACCTTC.